Sequencing of this TCR beta chain was carried out in a study of shared clonotypes between healthy human individuals. Sequencing used immunoSEQ multiplex PCR; TCRdb keeps in-frame clones, though not all of them. This sample has around 690,000 clones, with 90% found just once. This clonotype was sampled from a man aged 18-30 years in good health. Some clones in this sample may be carry-over from other donors' samples. The sample taken for sequencing was memory CD8+ T cells from PBMCs. Subset: CD45RO+ cells pooled with CCR7-negative TemRA cells.

Here the CDR3 DNA reads TGTGCCAGTAGCCAAGACAGAGACTCCTCCTACGAGCAGTACTTC. It codes for CASSQDRDSSYEQYF. The J gene is TRBJ2-7, the V gene TRBV19; D is perhaps TRBD1 (5 bases). The CDR3 extends over 15 amino acids. The V end lost 6 bases, the J end lost 0 bases, and 15 bases lay between the germline ends. CDR1 and CDR2 from the germline V gene are LNHDA and SQIVND (reference sequence).